This entry concerns a single TCR beta chain. No antigen is known for it. This CDR3 has 15 residues. Per germline, CDR1 SEHNR and CDR2 FQNEAQ (reference sequence). V shed 1 base and J shed 2 bases, with 6 bases lying between them. An immunoSEQ assay, version v3.0, was performed at survey level. The repertoire was sequenced with immunoSEQ multiplex PCR; TCRdb's copy has only in-frame clones and lacks some. The top ten clones hold 10% to 12% of a sample with some 23,000 clones, around three quarters of them seen once. These data belong to a study of long-term antiretroviral therapy in people with HIV. Study-wide results and caveats: Pre-ART expanded TRB clones stayed dominant throughout, though often decreasing after ART.

The sequence derives from a woman aged 40-49 years with HIV. Material: unsorted PBMCs, obtained 1.1 years before starting antiretroviral therapy. J is TRBJ2-6 and V is TRBV7-9, with D unclear. In DNA form, the CDR3 reads TGTGCCAGCAGCTTAGGGGTTGCTGGGGCCAACGTCCTGACTTTC. This translates into CASSLGVAGANVLTF.